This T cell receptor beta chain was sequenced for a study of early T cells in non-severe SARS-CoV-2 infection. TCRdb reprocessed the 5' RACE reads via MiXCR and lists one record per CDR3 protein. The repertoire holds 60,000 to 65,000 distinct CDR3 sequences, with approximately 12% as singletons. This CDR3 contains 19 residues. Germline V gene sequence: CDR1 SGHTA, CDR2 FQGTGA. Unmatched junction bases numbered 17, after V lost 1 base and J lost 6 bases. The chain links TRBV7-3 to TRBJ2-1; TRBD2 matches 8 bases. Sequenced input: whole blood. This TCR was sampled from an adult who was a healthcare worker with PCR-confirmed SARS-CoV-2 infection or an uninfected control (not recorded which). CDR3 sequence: CASSLNPLRPGGPPNEQFF. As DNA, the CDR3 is TGTGCCAGCAGCTTAAATCCCCTGAGACCGGGAGGGCCCCCCAATGAGCAGTTCTTC.